The present TCR beta chain was sequenced within a study of cytomegalovirus exposure and HLA in healthy donors (dated by TCRdb to about 2017). In terms of the full investigation: An earlier analysis of about 530 of the donors reported roughly 300 Gb of sequence data and 117 million unique TCR beta sequences obtained from 150 million to 200 million T cells. An early release that covered about 600 HLA-typed donors contained 250 to 350 gigabases of sequencing data and tens of millions of unique TCR sequences. Of the 300 to 450 genotyped donors, approximately 83% fell in the genetic ancestry cluster associated with self-reported Caucasian donors. The aim of the study was to test whether cataloging public T cell receptors could identify signatures of past pathogen exposure. Using immunosequencing, the study profiled T cell repertoires from fewer than 700 subjects and related those repertoires to cytomegalovirus serostatus. In addition to the first cohort of 666 subjects, a separate validation cohort of under 150 different subjects was used. To predict cytomegalovirus infection status, the study brought together high-throughput TCR immunosequencing, statistical association of individual TCRs with disease status, and machine learning. To study patterns of TCR occurrence, a later analysis re-analyzed previously published TCR beta repertoires from under 750 donors and added high-resolution HLA genotyping. The later analysis used no new phenotypic data to find candidate immune exposures, relying instead on TCR beta sequences and their occurrence across donors. To decide whether each TCR beta V gene segment behaved as functional or pseudogenic, an earlier analysis of nearly 600 of the donors relied on high-throughput TCR beta sequencing. Donor age, sex, ethnicity and CMV serostatus were compiled together with the repertoire data. A later genetic analysis used genome-wide SNP genotypes for about 65% of the roughly 700 donors, treating that subset as a discovery cohort. Every repertoire in the discovery cohort had been generated on one and the same sequencing platform. Class I and class II HLA loci were covered by the typing at four-digit resolution. The number of donors typed differed by locus, with 629-630 for A, B, C, DRB1 and DQB1, 522 for DQA1, about 610 for DPA1, and approximately 470 for DPB1. A handful of DR-DQ haplotypes were treated as single units for association and clustering because of strong linkage in the cohort. Across some 400 genotyped donors of the cohort, an average of about 240,000 unique TCR beta nucleotide sequences per donor were sequenced, and around 19% of those sequences were non-productive. Summary of the overall study and its limitations: Correlated functional status among segregating V segments might be attributable to linkage disequilibrium, but an unknown experimental factor could not be ruled out. A further reported finding was that TCR beta sequences accurately predicted the HLA-A and HLA-B alleles for most subjects in the first cohort. According to a later analysis, TCR association rates differed among HLA loci, with DRB1 alleles showing the most associated TCRs and HLA-C alleles showing the fewest. A later analysis associated about 18,000 TCR beta sequences with specific HLA alleles at a false discovery rate of 0.05. A later analysis found that most CMV-associated TCR beta chains appeared HLA-restricted, with HLA associations seemingly driven largely by CMV exposure. In an earlier analysis of around 500 of the donors, most TCR beta V segments appeared in productive rearrangements about 87% or about 30% of the time, broadly matching IMGT annotations. Because HLA typing was unavailable for some donors at each locus, only the typed subset was used in association tests. The classifier was reported to diagnose cytomegalovirus status with high specificity and sensitivity in both the original cohort and the validation cohort. A cluster of highly shared sequence variants was judged likely to be a technical artifact of the sequencing pipeline. The cohort was sequenced for TCR beta chains only, and without alpha or paired-chain data the features that could be detected were limited. Sequencing depth was assumed to be roughly uniform across donors in the presence/absence analyses, though that assumption may not hold. Because counts were too low, roughly 17 rarely observed V segments, including chromosome 9 orphons, were left out of the earlier analysis of some 640 of the donors. When HLA alleles, especially DR and DQ, strongly co-occurred, attributing TCR associations to individual alleles was difficult. For the cohort, immune exposure information was limited to CMV serostatus. An association between a missense DCLRE1C variant and V-gene and J-gene trimming of TCR beta chains was found in a later genetic analysis and replicated in an independent cohort. Some IMGT-functional V segments, including TRBV6-2 and TRBV6-3, could not be told apart with the 87-base-pair reads, so those segments were excluded. According to the authors, the approach could potentially be generalized to other disease states and immunological phenotypes. Several of the top co-occurrence clusters appeared to be linked to parvovirus B19, influenza, CMV and Epstein-Barr virus, according to a later analysis. In a later analysis, HLA-associated TCR beta chains were found to be more clonally expanded and to have lower generation probabilities than equally common non-associated chains. Three of the identified cytomegalovirus-associated TCR beta chains were confirmed in vitro to be specific for cytomegalovirus antigens. The study listed approximately 160 TCR beta chains as associated with cytomegalovirus. Most TCR sequences were observed very rarely across donors, whereas some public TCRs were present in many individuals. In a later genetic analysis, fewer N-insertions in productive TCRs were reported among donors in an Asian-associated ancestry cluster than the roughly 640-donor mean.

The CDR3 goes from the cysteine to the phenylalanine over 15 residues. Only the CDR3 DNA stays, 45 bases, in frame from base 1. The germline V gene supplies CDR1 SGHDN and CDR2 FVKESK. Unmatched junction bases come to 0, with V trimmed by 0 bases and J by 2 bases. The receptor library was made with the immunoSEQ multiplex PCR assay. For the multiplex PCR, a mixture combining 60 forward primers for TCR Vbeta segments and 13 reverse primers for TCR Jbeta segments was used. Amplification of the CDR3 region of rearranged TCR beta genes was performed with a multiplex PCR assay on genomic DNA. Amplified TCR beta libraries were sequenced as 87-base-pair reads on the Illumina HiSeq System. Processing in the source paper ran as follows. A later analysis counted about 80 million unique TCR beta chains across the 700 or so repertoires, and roughly 11 million of these chains were shared by at least two donors. Raw reads were error-corrected and collapsed into unique sequences by a nearest-neighbor algorithm in which closely related sequences were merged to remove PCR and sequencing errors. V, D and J gene segments were assigned by aligning CDR3 sequences to IMGT reference sequences. Each retained sequence needed at least a six-nucleotide match to both a V gene segment and a J gene segment. Rearrangements were called productive when the CDR3 lacked stop codons and stayed in frame with V and J; all others were non-productive. Following IMGT convention, CDR3 was defined as the stretch from the second conserved V-encoded cysteine to the conserved J-encoded phenylalanine. The earlier analysis of more than 450 of the donors excluded sequences that lacked an unambiguous match to a single V gene segment. An earlier analysis of 587 of the donors classified V segments as functional when productive rearrangements were above 56.7% and as segregating when the standard deviation between donors was above 5%. A statistical classification framework was developed to diagnose cytomegalovirus status using the catalog of TCR beta chain sequences. A later analysis assigned V and J genes by comparing TCR nucleotide sequences with IMGT/GENE-DB human TR gene sequences. Using the TCRdist pipeline, a later analysis assigned CDR3 sequences along with most-parsimonious VDJ recombination scenarios. A later analysis defined each TCR beta chain by its CDR3 amino acid sequence plus V-gene family, and excluded reads lacking a unique V-gene family. As a way to deal with suspected cross-contamination and a sequencing artifact, a later analysis dropped under 600 nucleotide sequences that were highly shared and had low generation probability. For each public chain, a later analysis derived a clonal expansion index from normalized ranks of inferred template counts within each repertoire. In a later analysis, generation probabilities were computed with a VDJ recombination model fitted to out-of-frame rearrangements, and the resulting probabilities were checked against IGoR. In a later analysis, TCR-TCR, TCR-HLA and TCR-CMV co-occurrence was scored with hypergeometric tests, and a repertoire-size bias correction was applied to TCR pairs. To estimate false discovery rates, a later analysis permuted the HLA or CMV assignments 20 times. In a later analysis, co-occurring TCRs were grouped using DBSCAN, and TCRdist sequence similarity was added for clustering within HLA-allele-positive subsets. Repertoires with fewer than 30,000 or more than 120,000 public chains, plus five repertoires with anomalous nucleotide sharing, were excluded from co-occurrence clustering. The source is immuneACCESS, and TCRdb retained only in-frame sequences with V and J called. Part of the clones is not carried over; for the studies checked, unresolved V genes explain less than half of this, and the remainder is unexplained. Clone size and V and J calls were adopted from that table, with D and trimming inferred from the DNA. This sample comprises about 160,000 clones, about 82% of them detected only once. The ten largest clonotypes hold 0.65% to 0.95% of the sample.

As concerns this clone: What antigen it recognizes has not been identified. Base qualities are missing; no much larger clone stands one base away.

The cohort consisted of some 730 healthy bone marrow donors. Cohort members were all nominally healthy when sampled, although unrecorded immune exposures were likely present. The donor tested CMV seronegative and was one of the 352 seronegative cohort members. Every donor gave a peripheral blood sample, and the peripheral blood mononuclear cells from that sample were used for TCR beta sequencing. The Qiagen DNeasy Blood Extraction Kit was used to extract genomic DNA from the blood cell samples. The TCR was taken from a female donor in good health and CMV-seronegative. The sequencing input was PBMCs. Recombination connected TRBV14 to TRBJ2-7, with TRBD2 identical over 11 junction bases. The bases are TGTGCCAGCAGCCAAGAACTAGCGGGAGCCTACGAGCAGTACTTC. Protein translation: CASSQELAGAYEQYF.